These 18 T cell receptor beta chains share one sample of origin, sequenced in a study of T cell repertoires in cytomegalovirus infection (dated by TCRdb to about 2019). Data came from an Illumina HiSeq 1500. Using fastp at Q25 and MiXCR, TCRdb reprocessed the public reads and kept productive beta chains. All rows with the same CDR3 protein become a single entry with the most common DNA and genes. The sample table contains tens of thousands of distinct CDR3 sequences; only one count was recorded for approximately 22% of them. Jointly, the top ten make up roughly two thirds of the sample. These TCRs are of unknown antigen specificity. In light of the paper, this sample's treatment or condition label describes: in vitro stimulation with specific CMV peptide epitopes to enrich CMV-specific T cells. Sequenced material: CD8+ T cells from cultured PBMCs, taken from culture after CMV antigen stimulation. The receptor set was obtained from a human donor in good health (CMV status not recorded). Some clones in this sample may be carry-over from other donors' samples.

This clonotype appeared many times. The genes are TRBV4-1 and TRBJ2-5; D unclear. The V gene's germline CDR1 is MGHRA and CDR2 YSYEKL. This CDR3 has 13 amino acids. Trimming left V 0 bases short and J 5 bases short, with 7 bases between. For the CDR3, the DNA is TGCGCCAGCAGCCAAGAGGGCGTGGAGACCCAGTACTTC. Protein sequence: CASSQEGVETQYF.

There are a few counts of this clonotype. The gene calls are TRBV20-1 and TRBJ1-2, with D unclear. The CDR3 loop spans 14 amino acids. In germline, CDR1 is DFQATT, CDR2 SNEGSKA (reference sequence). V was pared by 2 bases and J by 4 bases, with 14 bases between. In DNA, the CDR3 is TGCAGTGCTAGACCGAGGACGGAAACCTATGGCTACACCTTC. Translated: CSARPRTETYGYTF.

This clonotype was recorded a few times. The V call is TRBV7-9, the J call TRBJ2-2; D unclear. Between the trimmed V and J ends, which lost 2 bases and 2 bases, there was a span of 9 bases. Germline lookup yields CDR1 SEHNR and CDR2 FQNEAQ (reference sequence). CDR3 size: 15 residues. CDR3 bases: TGTGCCAGCAGCTTACGGGCCAGAAACACCGGGGAGCTGTTTTTT. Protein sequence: CASSLRARNTGELFF.

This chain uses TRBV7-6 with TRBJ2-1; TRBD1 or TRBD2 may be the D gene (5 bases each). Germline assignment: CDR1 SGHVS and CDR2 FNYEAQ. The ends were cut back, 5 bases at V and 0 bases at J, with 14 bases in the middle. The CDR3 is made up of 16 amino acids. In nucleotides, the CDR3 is TGTGCCAGCAGCCAAGGTTGGGGGAGCTCCTACAATGAGCAGTTCTTC. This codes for CASSQGWGSSYNEQFF.

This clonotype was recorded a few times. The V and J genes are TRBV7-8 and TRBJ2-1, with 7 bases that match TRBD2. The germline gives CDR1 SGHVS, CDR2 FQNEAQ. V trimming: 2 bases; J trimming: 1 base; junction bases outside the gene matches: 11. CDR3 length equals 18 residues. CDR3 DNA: TGTGCCAGCAGCTTACGGCGGGGGTATGAAGAGTCCTACAATGAGCAGTTCTTC. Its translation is CASSLRRGYEESYNEQFF. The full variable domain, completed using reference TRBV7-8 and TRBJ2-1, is GAGVSQSPRYKVAKRGQDVALRCDPISGHVSLFWYQQALGQGPEFLTYFQNEAQLDKSGLPSDRFFAERPEGSVSTLKIQRTQQEDSAVYLCASSLRRGYEESYNEQFFGPGTRLTVL.

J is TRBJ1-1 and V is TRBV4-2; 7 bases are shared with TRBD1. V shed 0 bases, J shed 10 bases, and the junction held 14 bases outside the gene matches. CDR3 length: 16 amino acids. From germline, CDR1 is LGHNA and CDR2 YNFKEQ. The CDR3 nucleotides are TGTGCCAGCAGCCAAGATATCGGAGGGGGCAAAGGGGTAGCTTTCTTT. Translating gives CASSQDIGGGKGVAFF.

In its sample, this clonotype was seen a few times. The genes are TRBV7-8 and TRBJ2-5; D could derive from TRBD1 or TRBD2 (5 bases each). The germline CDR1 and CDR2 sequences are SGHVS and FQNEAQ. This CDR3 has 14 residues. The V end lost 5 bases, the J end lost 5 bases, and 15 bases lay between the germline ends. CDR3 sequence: CASSPMGDLETQYF. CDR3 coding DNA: TGTGCCAGCAGCCCAATGGGGGACCTGGAGACCCAGTACTTC.

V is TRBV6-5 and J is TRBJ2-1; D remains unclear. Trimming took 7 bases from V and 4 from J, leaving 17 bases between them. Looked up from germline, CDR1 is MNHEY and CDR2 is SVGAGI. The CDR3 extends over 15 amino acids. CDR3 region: CASTEDSFNYNEQFF. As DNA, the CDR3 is TGTGCCAGCACCGAGGATAGTTTCAATTACAATGAGCAGTTCTTC.

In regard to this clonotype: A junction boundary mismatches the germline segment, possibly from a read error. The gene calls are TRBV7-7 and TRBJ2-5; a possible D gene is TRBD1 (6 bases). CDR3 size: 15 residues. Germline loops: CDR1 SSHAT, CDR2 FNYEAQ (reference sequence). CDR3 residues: CASSLLDSLQETQYF. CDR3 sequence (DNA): TGTGCTAGCAGCTTACTGGACAGCCTCCAAGAGACCCAGTACTTT.

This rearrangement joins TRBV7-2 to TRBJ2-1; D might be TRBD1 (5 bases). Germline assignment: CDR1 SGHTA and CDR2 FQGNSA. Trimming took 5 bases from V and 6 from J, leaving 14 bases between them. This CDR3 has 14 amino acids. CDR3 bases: TGTGCCAGCAGCCCAGGGTTTAGTCTCAATGAGCAGTTCTTC. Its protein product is CASSPGFSLNEQFF.

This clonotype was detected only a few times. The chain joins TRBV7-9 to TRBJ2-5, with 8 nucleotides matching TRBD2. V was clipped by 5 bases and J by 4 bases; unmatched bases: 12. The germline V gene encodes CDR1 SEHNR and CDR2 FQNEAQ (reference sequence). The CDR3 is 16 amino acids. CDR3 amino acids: CASSPAFSGDRETQYF. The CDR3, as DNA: TGTGCCAGCAGCCCCGCCTTTAGCGGGGATCGAGAGACCCAGTACTTC.

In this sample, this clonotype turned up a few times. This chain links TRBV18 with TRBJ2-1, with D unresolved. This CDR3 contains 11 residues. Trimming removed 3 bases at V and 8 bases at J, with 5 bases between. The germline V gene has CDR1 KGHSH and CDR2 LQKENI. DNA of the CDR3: TGTGCCAGCTCACCCGGGTATGAGCAGTTCTTC. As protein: CASSPGYEQFF.

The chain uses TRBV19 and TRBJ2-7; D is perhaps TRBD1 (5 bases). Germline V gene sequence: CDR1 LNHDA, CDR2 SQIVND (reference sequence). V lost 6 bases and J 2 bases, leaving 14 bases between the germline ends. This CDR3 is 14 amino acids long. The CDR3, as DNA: TGTGCCAGTAGCCCTCCGACAGATACCTACGAGCAGTACTTC. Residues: CASSPPTDTYEQYF.

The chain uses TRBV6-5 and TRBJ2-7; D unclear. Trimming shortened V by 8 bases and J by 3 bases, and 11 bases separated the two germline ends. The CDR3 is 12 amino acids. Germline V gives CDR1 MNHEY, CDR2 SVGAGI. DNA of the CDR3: TGTGCCAGCGGACCGTCTCTCTACGAGCAGTACTTC. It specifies CASGPSLYEQYF.

This chain's CDR3 is CASSLYGHLGGYNQPQHF. DNA for the CDR3: TGTGCCAGCAGCCTTTATGGACATCTCGGGGGATACAATCAGCCCCAGCATTTT. The J gene is TRBJ1-5, the V gene TRBV7-2, with TRBD1 as a possible D gene (5 bases). The length of the CDR3 is 18 residues. CDR1 and CDR2 (germline): SGHTA, FQGNSA. V was trimmed by 5 bases and J by 3 bases, leaving 23 bases between them.

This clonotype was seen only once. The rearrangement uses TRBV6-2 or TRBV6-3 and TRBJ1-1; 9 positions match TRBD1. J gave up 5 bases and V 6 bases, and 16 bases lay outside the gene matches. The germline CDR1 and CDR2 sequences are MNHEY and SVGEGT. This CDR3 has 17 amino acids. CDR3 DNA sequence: TGTGCCAGCAGGCAACCGGGACAGGGAGAATTTGAGACTGAAGCTTTCTTT. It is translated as CASRQPGQGEFETEAFF.

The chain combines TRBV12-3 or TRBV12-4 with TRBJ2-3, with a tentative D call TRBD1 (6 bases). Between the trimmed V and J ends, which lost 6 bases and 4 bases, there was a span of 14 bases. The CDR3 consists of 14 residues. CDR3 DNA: TGTGCCAGCAGGACCAGGGGTCCAGCAGATACGCAGTATTTT. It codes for CASRTRGPADTQYF.

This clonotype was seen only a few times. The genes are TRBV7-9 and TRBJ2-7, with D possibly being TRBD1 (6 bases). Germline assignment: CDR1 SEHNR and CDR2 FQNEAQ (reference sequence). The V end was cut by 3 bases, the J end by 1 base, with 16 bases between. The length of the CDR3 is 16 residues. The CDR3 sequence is CASSLFDRSLSYEQYF. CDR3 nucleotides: TGTGCCAGCAGCTTGTTTGACAGGTCCTTATCCTACGAGCAGTACTTC.